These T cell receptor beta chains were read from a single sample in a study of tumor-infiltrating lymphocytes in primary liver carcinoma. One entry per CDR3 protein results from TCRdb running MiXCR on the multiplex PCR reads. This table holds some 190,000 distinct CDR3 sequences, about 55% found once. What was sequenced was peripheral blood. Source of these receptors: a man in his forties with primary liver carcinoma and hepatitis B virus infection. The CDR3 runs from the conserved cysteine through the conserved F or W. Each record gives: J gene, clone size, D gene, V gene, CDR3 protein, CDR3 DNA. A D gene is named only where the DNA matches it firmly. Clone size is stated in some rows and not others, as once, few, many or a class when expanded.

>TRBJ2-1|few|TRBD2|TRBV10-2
CASSVIAGNEQFF
TGCGCCAGCAGTGTGATAGCGGGAAATGAGCAGTTCTTC
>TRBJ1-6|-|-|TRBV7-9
CAGSLSGENSHLHF
TGTGCCGGCAGCTTATCCGGGGAGAATTCACACCTCCACTTT
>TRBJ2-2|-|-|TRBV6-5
CASSYSTSSANTGELFF
TGTGCCAGCAGTTACTCCACTAGTTCCGCGAACACCGGGGAGCTGTTTTTT
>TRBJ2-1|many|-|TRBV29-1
CSVHPGASSYNEQFF
TGCAGCGTACACCCAGGGGCGAGCTCCTACAATGAGCAGTTCTTC
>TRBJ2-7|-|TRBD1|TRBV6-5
CASSYQDRGVEQYF
TGTGCCAGCAGTTACCAAGACAGGGGGGTCGAGCAGTACTTC
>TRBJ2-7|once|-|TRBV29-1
CRVAALLADEQYF
TGCCGCGTTGCAGCCCTTCTAGCCGACGAGCAGTACTTC
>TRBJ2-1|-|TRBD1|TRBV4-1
CASSQGRQGNYNEQFF
TGCGCCAGCAGCCAAGGTAGACAGGGGAATTACAATGAGCAGTTCTTC
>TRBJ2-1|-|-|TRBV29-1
CSVEAIGTYNEQFF
TGCAGCGTTGAAGCGATCGGCACCTACAATGAGCAGTTCTTC
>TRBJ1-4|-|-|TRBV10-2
CASKRGDLATNEKLFF
TGCGCCAGCAAGCGGGGCGACCTGGCAACTAATGAAAAACTGTTTTTT
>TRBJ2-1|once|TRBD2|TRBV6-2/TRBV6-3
CASSFLQTSGKYNEQFF
TGTGCCAGCAGTTTCCTACAGACTAGCGGGAAATACAATGAGCAGTTCTTC
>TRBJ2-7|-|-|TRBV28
CASSLWTAYEQYF
TGTGCCAGCAGTTTGTGGACAGCCTACGAGCAGTACTTC
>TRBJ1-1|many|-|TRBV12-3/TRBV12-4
CASSLSDLTEAFF
TGTGCCAGCAGTTTATCGGATCTCACTGAAGCTTTCTTT
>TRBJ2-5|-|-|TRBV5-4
CASSSIQETQYF
TGTGCCAGCAGCTCTATTCAAGAGACCCAGTACTTC
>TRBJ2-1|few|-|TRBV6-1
CASSEVGGSYNEQFF
TGTGCCAGCAGTGAGGTAGGAGGGAGTTACAATGAGCAGTTCTTC
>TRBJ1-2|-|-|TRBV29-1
CSVEDYGYTF
TGCAGCGTTGAAGACTATGGCTACACCTTC
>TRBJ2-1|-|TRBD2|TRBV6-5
CASSYEGRGVQFF
TGTGCCAGCAGTTACGAAGGGAGGGGTGTGCAGTTCTTC
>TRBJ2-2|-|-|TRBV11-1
CASSLEPMSTGELFF
TGTGCCAGCAGCTTAGAACCCATGAGCACCGGGGAGCTGTTTTTC
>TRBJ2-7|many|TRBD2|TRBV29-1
CSASGLAGFYEQYF
TGCAGCGCATCGGGACTAGCGGGATTCTACGAGCAGTACTTC
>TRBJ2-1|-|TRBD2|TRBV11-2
CASSLDHLEGGTTGEQFF
TGTGCCAGCAGCTTAGATCACCTAGAGGGAGGGACGACGGGTGAGCAGTTCTTC
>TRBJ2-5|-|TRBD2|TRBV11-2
CANSLGGLAGQGETQYF
TGTGCCAACAGCTTAGGTGGATTAGCGGGACAAGGCGAGACCCAGTACTTC
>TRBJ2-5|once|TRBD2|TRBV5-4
CASSLLAYQETQYF
TGTGCCAGCAGCTTACTAGCGTACCAAGAGACCCAGTATTTC
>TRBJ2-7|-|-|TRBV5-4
CASSLRELNSYEQYF
TGTGCCAGCAGCCTGCGGGAACTTAACTCCTACGAGCAGTACTTC
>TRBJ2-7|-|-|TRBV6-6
CAIWSGTDEQYF
TGTGCCATATGGTCGGGCACAGACGAGCAGTACTTC
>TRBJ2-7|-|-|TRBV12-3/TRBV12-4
CASSIPGKYEQYF
TGTGCCAGCAGTATCCCAGGGAAATACGAGCAGTACTTC
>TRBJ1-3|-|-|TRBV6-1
CASTADGFSANTIYF
TGTGCCAGCACCGCGGACGGGTTCTCTGCAAACACCATATATTTT
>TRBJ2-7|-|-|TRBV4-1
CASSQGYIGYEQYF
TGCGCCAGCAGCCAAGGATATATCGGCTACGAGCAGTACTTC
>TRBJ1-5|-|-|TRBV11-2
CPSSPYETADQPQHF
TGTCCCAGCAGCCCTTATGAGACGGCCGATCAGCCCCAGCATTTT
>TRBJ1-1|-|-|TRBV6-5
CASKIGRYGGEAFF
TGTGCCAGCAAAATAGGAAGGTACGGGGGCGAAGCTTTCTTT
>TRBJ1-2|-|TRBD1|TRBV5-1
CASTPRGDDYGYTF
TGCGCCAGCACTCCCAGGGGGGATGACTATGGCTACACCTTC
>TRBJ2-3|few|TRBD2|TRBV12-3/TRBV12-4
CASTLGGVDRTDTQYF
TGTGCCAGCACCTTGGGGGGGGTAGACCGCACAGATACGCAGTATTTT
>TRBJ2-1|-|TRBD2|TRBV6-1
CASVGGTTSYNEQFF
TGTGCCAGCGTAGGCGGGACTACCTCCTACAATGAGCAGTTCTTC